The clone carrying this T cell receptor beta chain has at least ten counts. What it binds is unknown. MiXCR was run by TCRdb on the 5' RACE reads, yielding one entry per CDR3 protein. The table includes 45,000 to 55,000 distinct CDR3 sequences, over 8.5% detected once. This sample was taken from a study of T-cell memory formation after mild COVID-19. Study-level points and caveats: Chiefly within CM and EM were the contracting CD4+ clones; CD8+ ones were within EMRA. Clones shrinking between day 15 and 85 showed a balanced CD4/CD8 split, and those that grew later tilted toward CD4+. Nothing confirmed that second-wave clones peaking on day 37 were specific for SARS-CoV-2. There were some responding clones in pre-infection memory, which suggested that cross-reactive memory had joined.

CDR1 is SGHAT and CDR2 is FQNNGV in the germline V gene. The CDR3 consists of 11 residues. Trimming took 2 bases from V and 6 from J, leaving 5 bases between them. The clonotype comes from an adult woman who had mild COVID-19 (a few samples of this study predate the infection). Cell type and time point are not known. This chain uses TRBV11-2 with TRBJ2-7, with D unresolved. Sequencing used PBMCs or a T cell subset sorted from them (not recorded which). CDR3 amino acids: CASSLWGEQYF. In DNA, the CDR3 is TGTGCCAGCAGCTTATGGGGCGAGCAGTACTTC.